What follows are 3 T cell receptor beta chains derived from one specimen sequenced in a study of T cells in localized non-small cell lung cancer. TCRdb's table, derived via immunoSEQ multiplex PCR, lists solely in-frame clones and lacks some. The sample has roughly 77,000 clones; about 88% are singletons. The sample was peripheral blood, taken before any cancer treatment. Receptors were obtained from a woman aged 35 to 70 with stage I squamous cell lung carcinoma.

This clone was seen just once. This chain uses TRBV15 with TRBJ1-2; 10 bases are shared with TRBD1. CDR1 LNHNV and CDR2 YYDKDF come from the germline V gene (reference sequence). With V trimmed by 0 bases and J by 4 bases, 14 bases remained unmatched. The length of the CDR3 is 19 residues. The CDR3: CATSRDPGQGGMRVYGYTF. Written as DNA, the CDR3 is TGTGCCACCAGCAGAGACCCCGGACAGGGGGGTATGCGTGTCTATGGCTACACCTTC.

In nucleotides, the CDR3 is TGTGCCAGCAGCGTAGATAAGGGTGACTATGGCTACACCTTC. It codes for CASSVDKGDYGYTF. The J gene is TRBJ1-2, the V gene TRBV9, with unresolved D. The CDR3 extends over 14 amino acids. Germline-derived CDR1 and CDR2 are SGDLS and YYNGEE. V was trimmed by 0 bases and J by 3 bases, leaving 9 bases between them.

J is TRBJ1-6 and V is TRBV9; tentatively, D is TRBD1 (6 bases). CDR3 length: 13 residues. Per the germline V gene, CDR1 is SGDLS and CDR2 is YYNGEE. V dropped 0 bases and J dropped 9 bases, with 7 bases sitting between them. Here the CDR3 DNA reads TGTGCCAGCAGCGTAGAGGGGGTTTCACCCCTCCACTTT. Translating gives CASSVEGVSPLHF.